This T cell receptor beta chain was profiled in a study of identical twins. TCRdb re-analysed the 5' RACE reads in MiXCR, keeping a single row per CDR3 protein. The sample includes about 690,000 distinct CDR3 sequences, around 20% seen only once; the top ten take more than 4%. V lost 3 bases, J lost 8 bases, and 19 bases lay in between. The germline CDR1 and CDR2 sequences are LNHNV and YYDKDF (reference sequence). The CDR3 runs 16 residues. This clonotype was counted only a few times. These data were also reused for a study on T cells expressing NK-cell markers. That report adds: With respect to HCMV, most of the eight sequenced donors were seropositive, and one was seronegative.

The chain joins TRBV15 to TRBJ1-4; D is ambiguous. This clonotype was sampled from a woman between 18 and 30 years old in good health. Sequences were obtained from PBMCs. The CDR3, as DNA: TGTGCCACCAGCAGTTTCGACCCACTCAGCAGGGAAAAACTGTTTTTT. This codes for CATSSFDPLSREKLFF.